This T cell receptor (beta chain) comes out of a study of cytomegalovirus exposure and HLA in healthy donors. About this clone: Its antigen remains unknown. The junction differs from germline at one of its ends, possibly a read error.

Both 60 Vbeta primers and 13 Jbeta primers went into the PCR. Libraries were prepared by immunoSEQ multiplex PCR; TCRdb keeps only in-frame clonotypes and omits some of them. Of 85,000 to 100,000 clones listed, about four fifths are singletons. The study, taken as a whole, reports: In an earlier analysis, most TCR beta V segments were productive about 87% or about 30% of the time. A later analysis showed that HLA-associated TCR beta chains had undergone more clonal expansion than equally common others.

The CDR3 totals 15 residues. Germline V gene sequence: CDR1 SGHTA, CDR2 FQGNSA. Whereas donors were nominally healthy upon sampling, unrecorded immune exposures were probable. The receptor was derived from a male donor in good health and CMV-seropositive. The sequenced sample was PBMCs. The chain employs TRBV7-2 and TRBJ1-5; 8 bases are a match to TRBD1. Here the CDR3 DNA reads TGTGCCAGCAGCCTAGGGACAGGAAGCAGTCAGCCCCAGCATTTT. Encoded protein: CASSLGTGSSQPQHF.